This T cell receptor beta chain comes out of a study of blood T cells in healthy people across ages. A sample-barcoded 5' primer and a J-beta primer mix were used in a second PCR of roughly 6 to 12 cycles. TCRdb ran MiXCR on the 5' RACE reads and lists one entry per CDR3 protein. Among more than 1,000,000 distinct CDR3 sequences listed, less than 25% were seen once. Researchers isolated at least 7 million PBMCs per sample. This clonotype appeared a few times. Germline lookup yields CDR1 MNHEY and CDR2 SMNVEV (reference sequence). Trimming left V 11 bases short and J 3 bases short, with 15 bases between. This CDR3 has 13 residues. This same sample was also part of a study on T cells of mothers and their children.

This receptor was taken from a girl aged 2-10 years in good health. The sample taken for sequencing was blood. The chain is built from TRBV27 and TRBJ2-3; possible D gene TRBD1, 6 bases. In DNA form, the CDR3 reads TGTGCCGGCATTTCAGGGGTTACAGATACGCAGTATTTT. It translates to CAGISGVTDTQYF.